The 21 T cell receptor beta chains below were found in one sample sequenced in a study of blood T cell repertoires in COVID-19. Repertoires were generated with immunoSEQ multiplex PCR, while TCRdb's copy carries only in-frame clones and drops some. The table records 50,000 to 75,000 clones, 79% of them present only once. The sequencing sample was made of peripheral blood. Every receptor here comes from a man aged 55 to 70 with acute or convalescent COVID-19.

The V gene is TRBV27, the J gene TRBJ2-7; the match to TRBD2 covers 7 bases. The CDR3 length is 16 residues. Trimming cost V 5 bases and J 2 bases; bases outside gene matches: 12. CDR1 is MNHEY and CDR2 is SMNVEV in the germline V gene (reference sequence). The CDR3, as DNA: TGTGCCAGCAGTCCGGATCGGCTAGCGGTTACCTACGAGCAGTACTTC. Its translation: CASSPDRLAVTYEQYF.

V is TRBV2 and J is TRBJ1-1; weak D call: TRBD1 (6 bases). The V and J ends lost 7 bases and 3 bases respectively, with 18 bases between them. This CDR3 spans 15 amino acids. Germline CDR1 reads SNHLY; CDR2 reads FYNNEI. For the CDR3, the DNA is TGTGCCAGCAATTTTTTTCAGGGGATGGACACTGAAGCTTTCTTT. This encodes CASNFFQGMDTEAFF.

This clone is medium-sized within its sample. The CDR3 sequence is CASSRAGGYEQYF. The CDR3 DNA follows: TGTGCCAGCAGCCGAGCGGGCGGCTACGAGCAGTACTTC. The chain links TRBV3-1 (or the pseudogene TRBV3-2) to TRBJ2-7; a weak D match, TRBD2 (6 bases). CDR1 and CDR2 from the germline V gene are LGHDT and YNNKEL (reference sequence). The CDR3 contains 13 residues. Trimming removed 4 bases at V and 3 bases at J, with 10 bases between.

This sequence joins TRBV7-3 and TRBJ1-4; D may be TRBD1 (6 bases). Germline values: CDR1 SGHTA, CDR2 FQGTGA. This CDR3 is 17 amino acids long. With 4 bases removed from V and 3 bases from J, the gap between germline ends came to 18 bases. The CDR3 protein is CASSSNQGKEANEKLFF. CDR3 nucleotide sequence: TGTGCCAGCAGCTCGAACCAGGGGAAAGAGGCTAATGAAAAACTGTTTTTT. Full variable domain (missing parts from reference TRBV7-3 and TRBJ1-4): GAGVSQTPSNKVTEKGKYVELRCDPISGHTALYWYRQSLGQGPEFLIYFQGTGAADDSGLPNDRFFAVRPEGSVSTLKIQRTERGDSAVYLCASSSNQGKEANEKLFFGSGTQLSVL.

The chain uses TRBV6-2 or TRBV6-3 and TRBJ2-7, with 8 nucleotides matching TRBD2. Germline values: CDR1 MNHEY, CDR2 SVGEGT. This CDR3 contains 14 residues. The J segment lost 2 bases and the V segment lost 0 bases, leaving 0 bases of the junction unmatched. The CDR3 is CASSYSRGAYEQYF. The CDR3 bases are TGTGCCAGCAGTTACTCGCGGGGGGCCTACGAGCAGTACTTC.

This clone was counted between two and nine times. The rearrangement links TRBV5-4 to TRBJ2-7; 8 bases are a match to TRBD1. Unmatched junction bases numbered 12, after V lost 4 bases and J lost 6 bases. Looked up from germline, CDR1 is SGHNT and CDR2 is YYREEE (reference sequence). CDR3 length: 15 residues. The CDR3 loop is CASSPYRTGRTEQYF. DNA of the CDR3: TGTGCCAGCAGCCCCTACCGGACAGGGAGAACCGAGCAGTACTTC.

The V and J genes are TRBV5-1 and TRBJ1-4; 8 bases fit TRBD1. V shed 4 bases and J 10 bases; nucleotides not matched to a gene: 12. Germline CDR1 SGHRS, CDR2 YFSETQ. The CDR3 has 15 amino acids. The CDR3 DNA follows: TGCGCCAGCAGCAAGACAGGGGCAGAGGAAGGAAAACTGTTTTTT. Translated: CASSKTGAEEGKLFF.

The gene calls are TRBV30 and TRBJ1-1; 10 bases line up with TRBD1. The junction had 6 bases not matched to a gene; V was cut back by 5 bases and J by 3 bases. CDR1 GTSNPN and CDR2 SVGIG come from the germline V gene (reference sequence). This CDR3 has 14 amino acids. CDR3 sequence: CAWGDRGYDTEAFF. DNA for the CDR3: TGTGCCTGGGGGGACAGGGGATACGACACTGAAGCTTTCTTT.

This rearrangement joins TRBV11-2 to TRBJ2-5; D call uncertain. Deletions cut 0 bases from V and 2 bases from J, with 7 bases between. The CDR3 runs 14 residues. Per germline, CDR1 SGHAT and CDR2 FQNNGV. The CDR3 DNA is TGTGCCAGCAGCTTAGAATGGCGGCAAGAGACCCAGTACTTC. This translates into CASSLEWRQETQYF.

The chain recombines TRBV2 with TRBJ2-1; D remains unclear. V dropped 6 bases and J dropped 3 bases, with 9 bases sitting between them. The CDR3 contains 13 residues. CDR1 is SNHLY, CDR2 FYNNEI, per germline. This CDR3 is CASSPTVYNEQFF. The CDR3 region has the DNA TGTGCCAGCAGCCCAACAGTCTACAATGAGCAGTTCTTC.

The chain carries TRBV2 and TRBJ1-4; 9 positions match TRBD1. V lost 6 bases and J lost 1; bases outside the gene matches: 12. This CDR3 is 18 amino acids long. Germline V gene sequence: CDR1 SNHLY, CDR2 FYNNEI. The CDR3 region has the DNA TGTGCCAGCAGCCACCCCCTTGACAGGGGGATAACTAATGAAAAACTGTTTTTT. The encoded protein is CASSHPLDRGITNEKLFF. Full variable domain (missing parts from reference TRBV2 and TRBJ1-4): EPEVTQTPSHQVTQMGQEVILRCVPISNHLYFYWYRQILGQKVEFLVSFYNNEISEKSEIFDDQFSVERPDGSNFTLKIRSTKLEDSAMYFCASSHPLDRGITNEKLFFGSGTQLSVL.

CDR3 in DNA: TGTGCCAGTAGTGCAAGTTCCGGCACAGGGCGGCACACCGGGGAGCTGTTTTTT. This gives the protein CASSASSGTGRHTGELFF. This sequence joins TRBV19 and TRBJ2-2; D is perhaps TRBD1 (6 bases). Germline V gives CDR1 LNHDA, CDR2 SQIVND (reference sequence). The V gene lost 5 bases and the J gene lost 3 bases, with 22 bases spanning the gap. There are 18 residues in the CDR3.

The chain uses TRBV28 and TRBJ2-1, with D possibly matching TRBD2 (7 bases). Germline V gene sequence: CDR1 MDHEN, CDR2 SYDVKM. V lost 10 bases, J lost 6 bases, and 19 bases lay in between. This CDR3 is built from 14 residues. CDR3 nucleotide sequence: TGTGCCACCATCGGGGGGAGGGGGACCAATGAGCAGTTCTTC. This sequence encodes CATIGGRGTNEQFF.

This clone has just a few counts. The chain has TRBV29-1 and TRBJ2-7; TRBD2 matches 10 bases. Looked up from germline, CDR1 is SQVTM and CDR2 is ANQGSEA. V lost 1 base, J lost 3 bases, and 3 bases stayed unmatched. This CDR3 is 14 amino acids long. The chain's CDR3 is CSVEGLAGDYEQYF. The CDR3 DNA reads TGCAGCGTTGAAGGACTAGCGGGTGACTACGAGCAGTACTTC.

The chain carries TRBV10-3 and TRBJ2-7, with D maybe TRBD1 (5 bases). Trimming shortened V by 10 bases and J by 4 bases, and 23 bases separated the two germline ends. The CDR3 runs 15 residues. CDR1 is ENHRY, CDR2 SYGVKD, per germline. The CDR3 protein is CATIPARQGSYEQYF. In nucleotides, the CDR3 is TGTGCCACTATCCCAGCAAGGCAGGGTTCTTACGAGCAGTACTTC.

The CDR3 loop is CASSVSLNTEAFF. In nucleotides, the CDR3 is TGTGCCAGCAGCGTCTCCTTGAACACTGAAGCTTTCTTT. The chain combines TRBV11-2 with TRBJ1-1; D gene ambiguous. V gave up 5 bases and J gave up 0 bases, with 7 bases separating them. The length of the CDR3 is 13 residues. The germline V gene encodes CDR1 SGHAT and CDR2 FQNNGV. The entire variable domain, with the rest obtained from reference TRBV11-2 and TRBJ1-1, is as follows: EAGVAQSPRYKIIEKRQSVAFWCNPISGHATLYWYQQILGQGPKLLIQFQNNGVVDDSQLPKDRFSAERLKGVDSTLKIQPAKLEDSAVYLCASSVSLNTEAFFGQGTRLTVV.

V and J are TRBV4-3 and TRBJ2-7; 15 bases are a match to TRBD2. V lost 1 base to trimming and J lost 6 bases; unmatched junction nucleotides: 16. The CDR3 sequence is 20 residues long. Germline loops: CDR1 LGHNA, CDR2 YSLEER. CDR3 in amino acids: CASSQGWEGLAGGFHVEQYF. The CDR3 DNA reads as TGCGCCAGCAGCCAAGGTTGGGAGGGACTAGCGGGAGGATTCCACGTCGAGCAGTACTTC.

The CDR3 DNA sequence: TGTGCCAGTAGTATTTGGGACACCACTAACTATGGCTACACCTTC. It specifies CASSIWDTTNYGYTF. The chain couples TRBV19 to TRBJ1-2, with D possibly being TRBD1 (6 bases). There are 15 residues in the CDR3. The V end was cut by 3 bases, the J end by 0 bases, with 11 bases between. Germline V gene sequence: CDR1 LNHDA, CDR2 SQIVND (reference sequence). The full variable domain, with the rest looked up from reference TRBV19 and TRBJ1-2, is DGGITQSPKYLFRKEGQNVTLSCEQNLNHDAMYWYRQDPGQGLRLIYYSQIVNDFQKGDIAEGYSVSREKKESFPLTVTSAQKNPTAFYLCASSIWDTTNYGYTFGSGTRLTVV.

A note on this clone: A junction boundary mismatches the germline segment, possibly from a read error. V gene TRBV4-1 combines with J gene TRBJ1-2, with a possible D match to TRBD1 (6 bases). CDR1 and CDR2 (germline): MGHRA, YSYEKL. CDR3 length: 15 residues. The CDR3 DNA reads TGCGCCAGCAGCCTAGAGAGGGGGAGTCACTACGGCTACACCTTC. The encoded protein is CASSLERGSHYGYTF.

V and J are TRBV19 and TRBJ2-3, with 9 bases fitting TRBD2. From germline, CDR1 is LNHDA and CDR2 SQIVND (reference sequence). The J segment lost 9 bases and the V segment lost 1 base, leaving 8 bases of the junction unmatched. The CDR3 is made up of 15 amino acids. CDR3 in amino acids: CASSIGSASGTTQYF. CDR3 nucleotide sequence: TGTGCCAGTAGTATAGGGTCGGCTAGCGGGACGACGCAGTATTTT.

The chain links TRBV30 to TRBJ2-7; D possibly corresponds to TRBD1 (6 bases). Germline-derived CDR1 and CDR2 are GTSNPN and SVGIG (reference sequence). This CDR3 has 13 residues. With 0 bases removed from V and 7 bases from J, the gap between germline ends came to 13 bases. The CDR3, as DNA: TGTGCCTGGAGTGTAGGGGTTGGACAGGAGCAGTACTTC. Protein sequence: CAWSVGVGQEQYF.